This is a list of T cell receptor beta chains from one sample in a study of T-cell memory formation after mild COVID-19. TCRdb ran MiXCR on the 5' RACE reads and lists one entry per CDR3 protein. The data show roughly 350,000 distinct CDR3 sequences, about 13% seen once. The material sequenced was PBMCs or a T cell subset sorted from them (not recorded which). These receptors were collected from a man in his late teens or twenties who had mild COVID-19 (a few samples of this study predate the infection). Cell type and time point are not known. The CDR3 runs from the conserved cysteine through the conserved F or W. The D gene is left open where the match is weak. The size of a clone is reported for some rows only, either as once, few or many, or as a class for expanded clones.

j_call,d_call,clone_size,cdr3_length,v_call,cdr3_nt,cdr3_aa
TRBJ2-3,-,-,15,TRBV5-4,TGTGCCAGCAGCCTCATGGACAGTGGGCAGGATACGCAGTATTTT,CASSLMDSGQDTQYF
TRBJ2-5,-,many,14,TRBV10-3,TGTGCCACCCGGGGGAGCAGCGACCAAGAGACCCAGTACTTC,CATRGSSDQETQYF
TRBJ1-5,-,many,18,TRBV20-1,TGCAGTGCTAGAGATCTACTTGGGTCAGAATATAGCAATCAGCCCCAGCATTTT,CSARDLLGSEYSNQPQHF
TRBJ2-1,TRBD2,few,15,TRBV7-8,TGTGCCAGCGGGACACCGGGACTAGCGATGAATGAGCAGTTCTTC,CASGTPGLAMNEQFF
TRBJ1-3,-,-,17,TRBV28,TGTGCCAGCAGTTTTGCCCTTAGTTCCCCCCCTGGAAACACCATATATTTT,CASSFALSSPPGNTIYF
TRBJ2-2,-,-,15,TRBV5-1,-,CASSLEPGTGELFFF
TRBJ1-1,-,-,15,TRBV7-2,TGTGCCAGCAGCGCCGGCGAGGCGGGGAACACTGAAGCTTTCTTT,CASSAGEAGNTEAFF
TRBJ2-3,-,many,17,TRBV6-5,TGTGCCAGCAGTTACTCGAAGGGGGGCTATTGGGGAAATACGCAGTATTTT,CASSYSKGGYWGNTQYF
TRBJ2-7,-,-,13,TRBV29-1,TGCAGCGTGGGGGGCAGGGGCCCTTGGGAGCAGTACTTC,CSVGGRGPWEQYF
TRBJ2-3,-,few,12,TRBV7-6,TGTGCCACCTCACCCCAGGAGGATACGCAGTATTTT,CATSPQEDTQYF
TRBJ2-7,-,many,13,TRBV29-1,TGCAGCGTAGCCTGGGGGCTTTCCTACGAGCAGTACTTC,CSVAWGLSYEQYF
TRBJ1-2,-,-,14,TRBV7-2,TGTGCCAGCAGCTTCGCAGGGGCCAACTATGGCTACACCTTC,CASSFAGANYGYTF
TRBJ2-5,-,-,12,TRBV6-2/TRBV6-3,TGTGCCAGCAGACGGGCGGGAGAGACCCAGTACTTC,CASRRAGETQYF
TRBJ2-3,-,few,14,TRBV5-1,TGCGCCAGCAGCTTGCTTGGTTCGGCAGATACGCAGTATTTT,CASSLLGSADTQYF
TRBJ2-4,TRBD2,-,16,TRBV12-3/TRBV12-4,TGTGCCAGCAGTTTCACAATTAGCGGGGGGAGGACCATTCAGTACTTC,CASSFTISGGRTIQYF
TRBJ2-2,TRBD1,few,16,TRBV4-3,TGCGCCAGCAGCCAAGGGACAGGGGCGAACACCGGGGAGCTGTTTTTT,CASSQGTGANTGELFF
TRBJ2-3,-,-,15,TRBV6-5,TGTGCCAGCAGTTACTCGTACAGATTCACAGATACGCAGTATTTT,CASSYSYRFTDTQYF
TRBJ2-5,-,few,16,TRBV19,TGTGCCAGTACTCTAACCGGGGCAGCGACGTCCGAGACCCAGTACTTC,CASTLTGAATSETQYF
TRBJ2-5,-,-,15,TRBV3-1,TGTGCCAGCAGCCAGGAGGGGACGAAAAGGGAGACCCAGTACTTC,CASSQEGTKRETQYF
TRBJ1-6,TRBD1,-,13,TRBV5-4,TGTGCCAGCAGCTTGGCTGGGACAGGGGGTATCCACTTT,CASSLAGTGGIHF
TRBJ2-5,-,few,14,TRBV7-2,TGTGCCAGCAGCTTCGCAGGGGACCAAGAGACCCAGTACTTC,CASSFAGDQETQYF
TRBJ2-4,-,-,14,TRBV19,TGTGCCAGTAGTCCAGGGGTGGCCAAAAACATTCAGTACTTC,CASSPGVAKNIQYF
TRBJ1-5,TRBD1,many,14,TRBV12-3/TRBV12-4,TGTGCCAGCAGTTTGGACAGGGCGCTTAAGCCCCAGCATTTT,CASSLDRALKPQHF
TRBJ2-5,-,many,12,TRBV28,TGTGCCACCACCGAGGGGAAAGAGACCCAGTACTTC,CATTEGKETQYF
TRBJ1-1,TRBD1,many,17,TRBV7-2,TGTGCCAGCAGCTATAGAGACAGGGGGCTACAGAACACTGAAGCTTTCTTT,CASSYRDRGLQNTEAFF
TRBJ2-5,TRBD1,few,16,TRBV6-2/TRBV6-3,TGTGCCAGCAGCCACGATGTTGACAGGGGTGAAGAGACCCAGTACTTC,CASSHDVDRGEETQYF
TRBJ2-1,TRBD2,few,15,TRBV4-2,TGTGCCAGCAGCCGGGGACTAGCGGATTTAAATGAGCAGTTCTTC,CASSRGLADLNEQFF
TRBJ2-2,TRBD1,many,15,TRBV5-1,TGCGCCAGCAGCTATGGACAGGGGGTCGCCGGGGAGCTGTTTTTT,CASSYGQGVAGELFF
TRBJ2-5,TRBD2,-,17,TRBV7-3,TGTGCCAGCAGCTTAGCGGCGGGACTAGGAGGCCAAGAGACCCAGTACTTC,CASSLAAGLGGQETQYF
TRBJ2-1,-,few,16,TRBV7-9,TGTGCCAGCAGCCCGATCGACCGAAGCTCCTACAATGAGCAGTTCTTC,CASSPIDRSSYNEQFF
TRBJ2-6,-,-,19,TRBV5-5,TGTGCCAGCAGCCCTAGAAGGGGGGACGGGCGCTCTGGGGCCAACGTCCTGACTTTC,CASSPRRGDGRSGANVLTF
TRBJ1-2,-,-,13,TRBV12-3/TRBV12-4,TGTGCCAGCAGTGTAGGGGTGTCCTATGGCTACACCTTC,CASSVGVSYGYTF
TRBJ2-1,TRBD2,few,14,TRBV5-1,TGCGCCAGCAGCGCGACTAGCGGGGCGCCTGAGCAGTTCTTC,CASSATSGAPEQFF
TRBJ2-3,TRBD1,-,16,TRBV5-5,TGTGCCAGCAGTCATTGGGCTACAGGGGCGACAGATACGCAGTATTTT,CASSHWATGATDTQYF
TRBJ1-5,-,many,13,TRBV12-3/TRBV12-4,TGTGCCAGCAGTAGGGATTTAAATCAGCCCCAGCATTTT,CASSRDLNQPQHF
TRBJ1-5,-,-,14,TRBV6-1,TGTGCCAGCTGTAGCACAGGACGCAATCAGCCCCAGCATTTT,CASCSTGRNQPQHF
TRBJ2-5,-,many,13,TRBV30,TGTGCCTCCGCTTTCGATAGCCTGGAGACCCAGTACTTC,CASAFDSLETQYF
TRBJ2-7,-,many,13,TRBV29-1,TGCAGCGTTGAAGTCGGGGCATTATACGAGCAGTACTTC,CSVEVGALYEQYF
TRBJ1-2,TRBD1,few,13,TRBV12-3/TRBV12-4,TGTGCCAGCAGTCCATCTCAGGGGGTTGGCTACACCTTC,CASSPSQGVGYTF
TRBJ2-5,-,few,14,TRBV12-3/TRBV12-4,TGTGCCAGCAGTTTGGAGGGAACGGGGGAGACCCAGTACTTC,CASSLEGTGETQYF
TRBJ1-5,TRBD1,-,14,TRBV7-2,TGTGCCAGCAGCTCGACAGGGGGGCCTCAAAGCCAGCATTTT,CASSSTGGPQSQHF
TRBJ2-5,-,few,15,TRBV12-3/TRBV12-4,TGTGCCAGCAGTGCGCCCGGGACGGTCCAAGAGACCCAGTACTTC,CASSAPGTVQETQYF
TRBJ2-3,-,few,11,TRBV24-1,TGTGCCACCAGTCGGGGAGATACGCAGTATTTT,CATSRGDTQYF
TRBJ2-7,TRBD1,-,15,TRBV9,TGTGCCAGCAGCGTAGCTGGGACAGGGATCTACGAGCAGTACTTC,CASSVAGTGIYEQYF
TRBJ2-7,TRBD1,few,14,TRBV5-1,TGCGCCAGCAGCTTACGAAAGGACAGGTACGAGCAGTACTTC,CASSLRKDRYEQYF
TRBJ2-2,-,-,14,TRBV25-1,TGTGCCAGCAGTGCGACAGAGAACACCGGGGAGCTGTTTTTT,CASSATENTGELFF
TRBJ2-5,-,-,14,TRBV20-1,TGCAGTGCTAGCATCCCCGCGGTCCCAGGAGGCCAGTACTTC,CSASIPAVPGGQYF
TRBJ2-2,TRBD1,few,15,TRBV18,TGTGCCAGCTCACCACGTAACAGGGGGACCGGGGAGCTGTTTTTT,CASSPRNRGTGELFF
TRBJ2-1,-,-,12,TRBV5-4,TGTGCCAGCGGGGGGGCCGTTAATGAGCAGTTCTTC,CASGGAVNEQFF
TRBJ1-1,-,-,15,TRBV7-2,TGTGCCAGCACCTTGGGACGGCACATGAACACTGAAGCTTTCTTT,CASTLGRHMNTEAFF
TRBJ2-1,TRBD2,-,15,TRBV5-5,TGTGCCAGCAGCGGACTAGCGATCTCCTACAATGAGCAGTTCTTC,CASSGLAISYNEQFF
TRBJ2-1,TRBD1,few,14,TRBV5-6,TGTGCCAGCAGCTTGGGGGACAGGGAGAATGAGCAGTTCTTC,CASSLGDRENEQFF